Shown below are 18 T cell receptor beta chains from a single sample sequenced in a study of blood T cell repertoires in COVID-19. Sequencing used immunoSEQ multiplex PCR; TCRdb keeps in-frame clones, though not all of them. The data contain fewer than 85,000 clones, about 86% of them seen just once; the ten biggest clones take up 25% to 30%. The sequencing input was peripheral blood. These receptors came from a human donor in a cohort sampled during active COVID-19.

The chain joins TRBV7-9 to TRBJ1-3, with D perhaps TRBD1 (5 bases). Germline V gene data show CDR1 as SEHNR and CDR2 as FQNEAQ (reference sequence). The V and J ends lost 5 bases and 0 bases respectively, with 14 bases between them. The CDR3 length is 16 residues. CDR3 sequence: CASSKTEGPSGNTIYF. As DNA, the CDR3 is TGTGCCAGCAGCAAGACGGAGGGGCCCTCTGGAAACACCATATATTTT.

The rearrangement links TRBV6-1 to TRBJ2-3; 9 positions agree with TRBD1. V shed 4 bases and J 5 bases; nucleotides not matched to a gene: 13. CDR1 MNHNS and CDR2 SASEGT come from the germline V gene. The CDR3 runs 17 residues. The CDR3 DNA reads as TGTGCCAGCAGTGCCGGCCTACAGGGGGCGTTCGTAGATACGCAGTATTTT. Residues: CASSAGLQGAFVDTQYF.

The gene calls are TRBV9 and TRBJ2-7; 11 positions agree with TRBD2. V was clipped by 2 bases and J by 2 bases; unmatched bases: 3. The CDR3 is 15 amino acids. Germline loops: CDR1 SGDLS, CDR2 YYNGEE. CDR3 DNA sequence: TGTGCCAGCAGCGTGACTAGCGGGGAGACCTACGAGCAGTACTTC. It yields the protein CASSVTSGETYEQYF.

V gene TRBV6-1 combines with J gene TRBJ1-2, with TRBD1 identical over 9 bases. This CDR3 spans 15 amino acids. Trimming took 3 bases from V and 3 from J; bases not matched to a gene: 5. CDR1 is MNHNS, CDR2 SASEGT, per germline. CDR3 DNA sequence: TGTGCCAGCAGTGACCACAGGGGGCGAGACTATGGCTACACCTTC. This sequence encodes CASSDHRGRDYGYTF.

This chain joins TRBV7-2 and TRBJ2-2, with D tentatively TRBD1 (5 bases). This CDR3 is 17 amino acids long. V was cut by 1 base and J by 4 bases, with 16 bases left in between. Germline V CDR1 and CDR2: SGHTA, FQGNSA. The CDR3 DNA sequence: TGTGCCAGCAGCTTAGGCCCAGGGAAATCCCTCACCGGGGAGCTGTTTTTT. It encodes CASSLGPGKSLTGELFF.

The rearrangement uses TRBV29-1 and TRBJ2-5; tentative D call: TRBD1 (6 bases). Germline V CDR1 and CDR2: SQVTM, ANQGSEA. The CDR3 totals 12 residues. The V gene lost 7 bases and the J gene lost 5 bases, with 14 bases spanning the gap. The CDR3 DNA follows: TGCAGCGGAGGCAGGGGATGGGAGACCCAGTACTTC. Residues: CSGGRGWETQYF.

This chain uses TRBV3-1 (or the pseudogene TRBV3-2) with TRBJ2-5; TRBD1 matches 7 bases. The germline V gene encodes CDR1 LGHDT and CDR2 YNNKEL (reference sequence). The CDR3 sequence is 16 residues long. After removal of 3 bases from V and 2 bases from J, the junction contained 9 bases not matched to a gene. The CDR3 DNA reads TGTGCCAGCAGCCATATCCGGGACAGTAAACAAGAGACCCAGTACTTC. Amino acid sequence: CASSHIRDSKQETQYF.

CDR3 protein: CASSSYRGQETQYF. The CDR3 coding sequence is TGTGCCAGCAGCTCGTACAGGGGGCAAGAGACCCAGTACTTC. This sequence joins TRBV7-2 and TRBJ2-5; 8 bases match TRBD1. Germline CDR1 is SGHTA and CDR2 is FQGNSA. The CDR3 length is 14 residues. V lost 4 bases, J lost 2 bases, and 3 bases stayed unmatched.

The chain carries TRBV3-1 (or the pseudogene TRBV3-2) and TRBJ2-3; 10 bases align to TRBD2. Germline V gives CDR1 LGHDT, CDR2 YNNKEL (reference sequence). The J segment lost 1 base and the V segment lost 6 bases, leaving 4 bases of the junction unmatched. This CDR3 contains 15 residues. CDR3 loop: CASRRLAGGTDTQYF. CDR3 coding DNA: TGTGCCAGCAGACGCCTAGCGGGGGGCACAGATACGCAGTATTTT.

CDR3 nucleotides: TGTGCCAGCAGCTTAGGGGACAGGGGGCTGCGAGAAAAACTGTTTTTT. Encoded protein: CASSLGDRGLREKLFF. The chain carries TRBV7-9 and TRBJ1-4; 12 nucleotides align to TRBD1. J gave up 8 bases and V 1 base, and 5 bases lay outside the gene matches. This CDR3 contains 16 residues. Germline V lookup: CDR1 SEHNR, CDR2 FQNEAQ (reference sequence).

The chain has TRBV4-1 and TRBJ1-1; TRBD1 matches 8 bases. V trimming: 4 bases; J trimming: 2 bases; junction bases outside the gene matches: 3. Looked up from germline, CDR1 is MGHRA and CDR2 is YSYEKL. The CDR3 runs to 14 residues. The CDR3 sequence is CASSLTGGNTEAFF. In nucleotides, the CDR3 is TGCGCCAGCAGCCTAACAGGGGGTAACACTGAAGCTTTCTTT.

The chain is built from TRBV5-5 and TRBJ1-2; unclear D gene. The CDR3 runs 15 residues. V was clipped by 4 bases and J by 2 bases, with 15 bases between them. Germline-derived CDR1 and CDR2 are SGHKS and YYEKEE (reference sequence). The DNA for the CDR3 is TGTGCCAGCAGCCCTAGCTCGGGGTTCAACTATGGCTACACCTTC. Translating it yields CASSPSSGFNYGYTF.

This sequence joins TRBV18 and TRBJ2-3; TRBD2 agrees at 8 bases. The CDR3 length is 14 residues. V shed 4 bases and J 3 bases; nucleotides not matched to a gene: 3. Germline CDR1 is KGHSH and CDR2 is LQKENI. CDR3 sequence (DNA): TGTGCCAGCTCACTTCGGGGGGGTACAGATACGCAGTATTTT. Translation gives CASSLRGGTDTQYF.

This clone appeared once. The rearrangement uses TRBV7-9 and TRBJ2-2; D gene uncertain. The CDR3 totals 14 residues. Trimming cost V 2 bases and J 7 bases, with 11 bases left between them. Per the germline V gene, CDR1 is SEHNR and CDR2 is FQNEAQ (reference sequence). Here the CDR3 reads CASSLSRTVGELFF. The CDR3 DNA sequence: TGTGCCAGCAGCTTATCAAGAACGGTCGGGGAGCTGTTTTTT.

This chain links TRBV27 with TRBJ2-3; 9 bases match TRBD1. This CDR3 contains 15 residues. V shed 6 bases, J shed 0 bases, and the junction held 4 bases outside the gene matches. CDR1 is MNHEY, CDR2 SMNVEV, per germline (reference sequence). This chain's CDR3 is CASRDRGSSTDTQYF. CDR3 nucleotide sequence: TGTGCCAGCAGGGACAGGGGCTCTAGCACAGATACGCAGTATTTT.

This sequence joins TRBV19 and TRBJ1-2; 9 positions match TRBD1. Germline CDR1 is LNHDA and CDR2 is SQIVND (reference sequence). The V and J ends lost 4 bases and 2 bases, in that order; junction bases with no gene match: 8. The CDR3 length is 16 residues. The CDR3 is CASSKSDRGVNYGYTF. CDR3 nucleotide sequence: TGTGCCAGTAGTAAGTCGGACAGGGGCGTAAACTATGGCTACACCTTC.

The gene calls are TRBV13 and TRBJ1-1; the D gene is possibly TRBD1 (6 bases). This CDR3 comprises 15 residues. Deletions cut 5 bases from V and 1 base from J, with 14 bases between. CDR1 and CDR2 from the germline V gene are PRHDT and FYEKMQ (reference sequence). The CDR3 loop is CASSSSGTPNTEAFF. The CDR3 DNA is TGTGCCAGCAGCAGTTCCGGGACACCGAACACTGAAGCTTTCTTT.

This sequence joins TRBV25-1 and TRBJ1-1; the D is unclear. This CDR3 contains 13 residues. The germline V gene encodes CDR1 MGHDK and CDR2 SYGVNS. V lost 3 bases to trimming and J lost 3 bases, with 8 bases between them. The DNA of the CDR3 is TGTGCCAGCAGTGACGTCCGTTACACTGAAGCTTTCTTT. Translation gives CASSDVRYTEAFF.